This is a list of T cell receptor beta chains from one sample in a study of blood T cells in healthy people across ages. TCRdb ran MiXCR on the 5' RACE reads and lists one entry per CDR3 protein. Of fewer than 1.5 million distinct CDR3 sequences listed, about 43% are singletons. The sequenced sample was blood. The receptors stem from a woman between 18 and 30 years old in good health. Each CDR3 is given without its conserved first and last residue. The size entry is marked missing in some rows and otherwise reads once, few, many or a size class.

J gene	clone size	V gene	CDR3 protein
TRBJ1-1	-	TRBV20-1	SASSGRDTEAF
TRBJ2-7	-	TRBV10-2	ASSESTSGPYEQY
TRBJ2-1	-	TRBV7-6	ASSLGGGGGEQF
TRBJ1-1	few	TRBV20-1	SAAKGTEAF
TRBJ1-6	-	TRBV9	ASSARQGDSYNSPLH
TRBJ1-4	few	TRBV6-1	ASSATGGELF
TRBJ2-2	few	TRBV29-1	SVEANTGELF
TRBJ2-7	few	TRBV3-1	ASSQDWRAPYKQY
TRBJ1-1	-	TRBV12-3/TRBV12-4	ASSATTEAF
TRBJ2-7	few	TRBV20-1	SADRDTSYEQY
TRBJ2-7	many	TRBV7-2	ASSPTPGPYEQY
TRBJ2-3	few	TRBV6-5	ASSYARREPRTDTQY
TRBJ1-1	-	TRBV9	ASSGADPMNTEAF
TRBJ2-1	few	TRBV5-1	ASSFLVGAYNEQF
TRBJ1-4	-	TRBV27	ASSSLQRNEKLF
TRBJ2-7	-	TRBV7-2	ASSPDWTYEQY
TRBJ2-3	-	TRBV6-5	ASRRTGADTQY
TRBJ2-1	few	TRBV20-1	SARPLTSGSLNEQF
TRBJ1-4	-	TRBV5-1	ASGQGSASEKLF
TRBJ2-3	-	TRBV30	AWSGREARDTQY
TRBJ2-1	-	TRBV5-1	ASSSEGSRGYNEQF
TRBJ2-3	-	TRBV5-5	ASSPWTSLTDTQY